Following are 9 T cell receptor beta chains from one sample sequenced in a study of T cells after yellow fever vaccination. A single record per CDR3 protein comes from TCRdb applying MiXCR to the 5' RACE reads. The sample has under 300,000 distinct CDR3 sequences, roughly 6.2% seen once; the top ten hold around 1%. This specimen was CD4+ T cells sorted from PBMCs, taken on the day of the yellow fever booster vaccination. Source of these receptors: a young man who received the YFV17D yellow fever vaccine.

The gene calls are TRBV27 and TRBJ2-1; D gene unclear. The CDR3 runs 14 residues. The ends were cut back, 0 bases at V and 3 bases at J, with 6 bases in the middle. Germline CDR1 is MNHEY and CDR2 is SMNVEV (reference sequence). CDR3 in amino acids: CASSLSLDYNEQFF. The CDR3 nucleotides are TGTGCCAGCAGTTTATCTCTAGACTACAATGAGCAGTTCTTC.

This clonotype was detected ten times or more. The chain joins TRBV5-1 to TRBJ2-1, with TRBD1 matching 9 bases. The CDR3 runs to 14 residues. CDR1 is SGHRS, CDR2 YFSETQ, per germline. Germline trimming cut 5 bases from V and 6 bases from J; bases unmatched to any gene: 6. The CDR3 region is CASSSGQGVNEQFF. DNA for the CDR3: TGCGCCAGCAGTTCGGGACAGGGCGTCAATGAGCAGTTCTTC.

This clonotype occurred many times. The DNA is omitted, as the CDR3 cannot be located on it reliably, and the CDR3 follows TCRdb's listing. The chain recombines TRBV12-3 or TRBV12-4 with TRBJ1-6; the table names TRBD1, a call not compared with the DNA. The CDR3 length is 14 residues, termini included. The CDR3 loop is CASSFLAGGSPLHF.

This clonotype was observed a few times. This chain joins TRBV4-3 and TRBJ2-7; D gene unclear. Trimming took 1 base from V and 2 from J, leaving 12 bases between them. The CDR3 runs to 15 residues. The germline V gene encodes CDR1 LGHNA and CDR2 YSLEER. The CDR3 nucleotides read TGCGCCAGCAGCCAAGGTGTAAGGGCACCCTACGAGCAGTACTTC. It translates to CASSQGVRAPYEQYF.

This clonotype was detected many times. The chain uses TRBV6-1 and TRBJ2-7; 9 bases are a match to TRBD1. The germline V gene encodes CDR1 MNHNS and CDR2 SASEGT. CDR3 length: 14 residues. After removal of 4 bases from V and 3 bases from J, the junction contained 4 bases not matched to a gene. The CDR3: CASSAGQGRYEQYF. In DNA form, the CDR3 reads TGTGCCAGCAGTGCGGGACAGGGCCGCTACGAGCAGTACTTC.

The CDR3 DNA follows: TGTGCCAGCAGCTTACTGGGAGAGAATTCACCCCTCCACTTT. Translated: CASSLLGENSPLHF. The genes are TRBV7-2 and TRBJ1-6; D is uncertain. V was trimmed by 2 bases and J by 7 bases, leaving 9 bases between them. CDR1 and CDR2 (germline): SGHTA, FQGNSA. There are 14 residues in the CDR3.

The chain combines TRBV4-3 with TRBJ2-2, with 9 bases lining up with TRBD2. This CDR3 region has 16 residues. The V gene end was trimmed by 5 bases and the J gene end by 5 bases; junction bases not matched to a gene: 9. Germline CDR1 reads LGHNA; CDR2 reads YSLEER. The CDR3 region has the DNA TGCGCCAGCAGCTCCCTTAATAGCGGGAGAACCGGGGAGCTGTTTTTT. Amino acid sequence: CASSSLNSGRTGELFF.

This clonotype was seen many times. This chain links TRBV5-1 with TRBJ1-1; D not certain. This CDR3 has 17 residues. Trimming removed 3 bases from V and 1 base from J, with 19 bases in between. Per the germline V gene, CDR1 is SGHRS and CDR2 is YFSETQ. CDR3 sequence: CASSSVSGLGGNTEAFF. In DNA form, the CDR3 reads TGCGCCAGCAGCTCGGTATCGGGGTTGGGAGGGAACACTGAAGCTTTCTTT. The entire variable domain, with the rest obtained from reference TRBV5-1 and TRBJ1-1, is as follows: KAGVTQTPRYLIKTRGQQVTLSCSPISGHRSVSWYQQTPGQGLQFLFEYFSETQRNKGNFPGRFSGRQFSNSRSEMNVSTLELGDSALYLCASSSVSGLGGNTEAFFGQGTRLTVV.

The chain links TRBV10-1 to TRBJ2-1; 9 bases fit TRBD2. The CDR3 totals 17 residues. V lost 5 bases, J lost 0 bases, and 8 bases stayed unmatched. The germline V gene encodes CDR1 WNHNN and CDR2 SYGVQD (reference sequence). CDR3 in amino acids: CASSLTSGSTSYNEQFF. Here the CDR3 DNA reads TGCGCCAGCAGTCTGACTAGCGGTTCCACCTCCTACAATGAGCAGTTCTTC.